This TCR beta chain was recorded in a study of metastatic and nonmetastatic thyroid tumors. Study-level information: The study looked at repertoires side by side in blood and in tumor or nodule tissue from malignant and benign thyroid patients. Study findings and constraints: Benign nodules reportedly had significantly lower TCR beta diversity than malignant thyroid tumors in blood and tumor.

Germline CDR1 MNHNS, CDR2 SASEGT. V dropped 2 bases and J dropped 12; count of bases not matched to a gene: 9. CDR3 length: 14 residues. This clone has more than one count but fewer than ten. The antigen is unknown. No patient received treatment before thyroid surgery. Original processing methods: Built for papillary thyroid cancer, a distant-metastasis classifier drew on CDR3 differences across clinicopathological groups. TCRdb re-processed the PCR reads through MiXCR. The V and J calls here are based on TCRdb, not the publication. The table lists about 40,000 clones, about 17% of them singletons. The sample taken for sequencing was blood. This TCR was sampled from a female donor with papillary thyroid cancer or a benign thyroid nodule (not recorded which). Some clones in this sample may be carry-over from other donors' samples. The V call is TRBV6-1, the J call TRBJ2-1; 8 bases match TRBD2. CDR3 sequence reads: CASSERGTSIRQFF. The CDR3 DNA sequence: TGTGCCAGCAGTGAAAGAGGGACTAGTATCCGGCAGTTCTTC.